These T cell receptor beta chains were read from a single sample in a study of identical twins. One entry per CDR3 protein, called by TCRdb with MiXCR from the 5' RACE reads. The data contain 690,000 or so distinct CDR3 sequences, 8.5% to 9.5% of them seen just once; the ten biggest clones take up roughly 0.97%. These data are also associated with another study on yellow fever vaccine responses in identical twins.

The source material was PBMCs. Every receptor here comes from a young woman in good health. Each CDR3 is given with its conserved first and last residue. The order of the fields is J gene, V gene, CDR3 protein.

J gene: TRBJ1-2; V gene: TRBV20-1; CDR3 protein: CSATRVGQMDYGYTF
J gene: TRBJ2-5; V gene: TRBV12-3/TRBV12-4; CDR3 protein: CASSLRGDRQETQYF
J gene: TRBJ2-1; V gene: TRBV10-3; CDR3 protein: CAISDGQGRYNEQFF
J gene: TRBJ2-1; V gene: TRBV5-1; CDR3 protein: CASSLDRFSYNEQFF
J gene: TRBJ2-1; V gene: TRBV6-2/TRBV6-3; CDR3 protein: CASSYGVGRGTSGFRRYEQFF
J gene: TRBJ1-1; V gene: TRBV29-1; CDR3 protein: CSVARRGDTEAFF
J gene: TRBJ2-7; V gene: TRBV25-1; CDR3 protein: CASSDDLSTGLQYF
J gene: TRBJ1-6; V gene: TRBV18; CDR3 protein: CASSPVAGSNSPLHF
J gene: TRBJ1-2; V gene: TRBV25-1; CDR3 protein: CASSEGMSGVGYTF
J gene: TRBJ2-1; V gene: TRBV5-6; CDR3 protein: CASTTRRGSYNEQFF
J gene: TRBJ1-2; V gene: TRBV28; CDR3 protein: CASSLISPGQDYGYTF
J gene: TRBJ2-7; V gene: TRBV7-2; CDR3 protein: CASSLVVHEQYF
J gene: TRBJ2-1; V gene: TRBV20-1; CDR3 protein: CSAPRRVGEQFF
J gene: TRBJ2-5; V gene: TRBV9; CDR3 protein: CASSVGSAETQYF
J gene: TRBJ2-2; V gene: TRBV12-3/TRBV12-4; CDR3 protein: CASSSQGALTGELFF
J gene: TRBJ2-3; V gene: TRBV4-2; CDR3 protein: CASSQGVAGRSDTQYF
J gene: TRBJ2-5; V gene: TRBV4-2; CDR3 protein: CASSHIGTSGQETQYF
J gene: TRBJ1-4; V gene: TRBV6-1; CDR3 protein: CASTEQATNEKLFF
J gene: TRBJ2-4; V gene: TRBV7-8; CDR3 protein: CASSPRDIPGDVIQYF
J gene: TRBJ2-6; V gene: TRBV20-1; CDR3 protein: CSARRGSAGANVLTF
J gene: TRBJ2-7; V gene: TRBV5-1; CDR3 protein: CASSWGTASYEQYF
J gene: TRBJ2-7; V gene: TRBV25-1; CDR3 protein: CASSRPGTYEQYF
J gene: TRBJ1-2; V gene: TRBV18; CDR3 protein: CASSLSSDYTF
J gene: TRBJ2-3; V gene: TRBV20-1; CDR3 protein: CSARFQGADTQYF
J gene: TRBJ2-1; V gene: TRBV12-3/TRBV12-4; CDR3 protein: CASSLGDPSYNEQFF
J gene: TRBJ1-3; V gene: TRBV24-1; CDR3 protein: CATSDRTESGNTIYF
J gene: TRBJ2-7; V gene: TRBV28; CDR3 protein: CASSSPGTGGTEQYF
J gene: TRBJ2-7; V gene: TRBV20-1; CDR3 protein: CSAREQRTGSQKAYEQYF
J gene: TRBJ2-3; V gene: TRBV12-3/TRBV12-4; CDR3 protein: CAIRPAGSGRTPSTDTQYF
J gene: TRBJ2-7; V gene: TRBV25-1; CDR3 protein: CASTPGHGSYEQYF
J gene: TRBJ2-2; V gene: TRBV3-1; CDR3 protein: CASSQNGSNTGELFF
J gene: TRBJ2-2; V gene: TRBV10-3; CDR3 protein: CAIKDSSGANTGELFF
J gene: TRBJ2-3; V gene: TRBV4-3; CDR3 protein: CASSQDIGQSFSTDTQYF
J gene: TRBJ1-6; V gene: TRBV6-1; CDR3 protein: CASRGAGYSPLHF
J gene: TRBJ2-5; V gene: TRBV11-2; CDR3 protein: CASSTRGGHNQETQYF
J gene: TRBJ2-7; V gene: TRBV5-1; CDR3 protein: CASRVGPRTYEQYF
J gene: TRBJ2-1; V gene: TRBV28; CDR3 protein: CASSLAFEAQGSPNEQFF
J gene: TRBJ2-3; V gene: TRBV27; CDR3 protein: CASSRAGGADTQYF
J gene: TRBJ2-7; V gene: TRBV4-2; CDR3 protein: CASSQGPPDEQYF
J gene: TRBJ1-5; V gene: TRBV14; CDR3 protein: CASSLPTAAGISNQPQHF
J gene: TRBJ2-3; V gene: TRBV29-1; CDR3 protein: CSADGTGGTDTQYF
J gene: TRBJ1-2; V gene: TRBV9; CDR3 protein: CASSATDGYGYTF
J gene: TRBJ2-1; V gene: TRBV3-1; CDR3 protein: CAILRDNEQFF
J gene: TRBJ2-1; V gene: TRBV20-1; CDR3 protein: CSAWRAGTRDEQFF